These 4 T cell receptor beta chains were all obtained from the same sample, sequenced in a study of cytomegalovirus exposure and HLA in healthy donors. Primers: 60 Vbeta forward and 13 Jbeta reverse. Measured with immunoSEQ multiplex PCR; TCRdb has only the in-frame clones, and not every one. The profile covers approximately 160,000 clones, with around 78% appearing a single time and roughly 0.82% taken by the ten largest. Input material: PBMCs. All receptors come from a female donor in good health and CMV-seronegative.

The sample holds a few counts of this clone. This chain joins TRBV7-9 and TRBJ2-3; no firm D call. V was cut by 4 bases and J by 7 bases, with 9 bases left in between. This CDR3 region has 12 residues. Germline CDR1 is SEHNR and CDR2 is FQNEAQ (reference sequence). The CDR3 bases are TGTGCCAGCAGCTCAAACGGTTATACGCAGTATTTT. Translated, it gives CASSSNGYTQYF.

This clone was observed a few times. V and J are TRBV6-1 and TRBJ1-5; TRBD1 is a possible D gene (6 bases). Germline V gene lookup returns CDR1 MNHNS and CDR2 SASEGT. The ends were cut back, 1 base at V and 11 bases at J, with 9 bases in the middle. The CDR3 consists of 12 residues. The CDR3 loop is CASSEGDRTQHF. The CDR3 region has the DNA TGTGCCAGCAGTGAAGGAGACAGGACCCAGCATTTT.

The CDR3 coding sequence is TGTGCCAGCGCCCGGGGGGAGGGCGGCACCGGGGAGCTGTTTTTT. Protein product: CASARGEGGTGELFF. This sequence joins TRBV28 and TRBJ2-2; 7 nucleotides align to TRBD2. This CDR3 is 15 amino acids long. After removal of 8 bases from V and 4 bases from J, the junction contained 10 bases not matched to a gene. Germline-derived CDR1 and CDR2 are MDHEN and SYDVKM.

The V and J genes are TRBV7-3 and TRBJ2-3; D gene uncertain. The CDR3 runs to 16 residues. CDR1 and CDR2 from the germline V gene are SGHTA and FQGTGA. Trimming shortened V by 4 bases and J by 1 base, and 15 bases separated the two germline ends. CDR3 DNA: TGTGCCAGCAGCTCCTTCGGCGAGAGCGGCACAGATACGCAGTATTTT. This sequence encodes CASSSFGESGTDTQYF. Based on the CDR3 plus reference TRBV7-3 and TRBJ2-3, the full variable domain is GAGVSQTPSNKVTEKGKYVELRCDPISGHTALYWYRQSLGQGPEFLIYFQGTGAADDSGLPNDRFFAVRPEGSVSTLKIQRTERGDSAVYLCASSSFGESGTDTQYFGPGTRLTVL.